Detailed here is one TCR beta chain. Investigators isolated RNA and reverse transcribed it into cDNA to act as the sequencing template. Profiling relied on immunoSEQ multiplex PCR, and the TCRdb table lists in-frame clones only, not all of them. Of about 97,000 clones listed, about 40% are singletons. The V and J ends lost 6 bases and 4 bases, in that order; junction bases with no gene match: 5. The CDR3 runs 13 residues. The germline gives CDR1 SGHNT, CDR2 YENEEA. These data originate in a study of CD8+ T cells in alopecia areata. The receptor was isolated from a human donor with alopecia areata. Sequencing used CD4+ T cells sorted from blood. The genes are TRBV11-3 and TRBJ2-5; 7 nucleotides agree with TRBD1. The CDR3 region has the DNA TGTGCCAGCAGAGCGACAGGGTCAGAGACCCAGTACTTC. Translating gives CASRATGSETQYF.